Sequencing of this T cell receptor (beta chain) was carried out in a study of OX40 agonist ivuxolimab in advanced cancers. V was clipped by 0 bases and J by 7 bases, with 11 bases between them. Germline V gene data show CDR1 as SGDLS and CDR2 as YYNGEE. CDR3 length: 14 amino acids. General study results and limits: Within 6 weeks, CD4+ and CD8+ blood T cells expanded clonally at 0.1 to 3.0 mg/kg.

Sequenced by immunoSEQ multiplex PCR; TCRdb stores in-frame clones only, minus some. The sample carries roughly 60,000 clones, 80% to 90% recorded once. This clone was recorded a few times. Antigen: not known. The clonotype comes from an adult with an advanced solid tumor such as melanoma, head and neck, liver or kidney cancer. The sequenced sample was CD4+ or CD8+ T cells sorted from blood, obtained in a trial of the OX40 agonist ivuxolimab. This rearrangement joins TRBV9 to TRBJ1-5; D unresolved. CDR3 in DNA: TGTGCCAGCAGCGTAGATTCTGGGCTCCAGCCCCAGCATTTT. Amino acids: CASSVDSGLQPQHF.